The present T cell receptor (beta chain) was sequenced within a study of CD8+ T cells in alopecia areata. As for the study in general: Tofacitinib was taken orally by treated patients, and the dose was 5 to 10 mg twice daily. Regarding the study as a whole: Elevated clonality characterized lesional scalp relative to normal scalp, particularly in alopecia totalis/universalis.

The researchers isolated CD4+ and CD8+ T cells from PBMCs by sorting. Sequencing used cDNA as its template, made by extracting RNA and reverse transcribing it. TCRdb's table, derived via immunoSEQ multiplex PCR, lists solely in-frame clones and lacks some. Among 200,000 to 250,000 clones listed, about 53% were seen once. V gave up 1 base and J gave up 4 bases, with 13 bases separating them. This CDR3 spans 15 amino acids. CDR1 and CDR2 (germline): SGHNT, YYREEE (reference sequence). For this clone: Its antigen is not known.

This TCR was recovered from a human donor with alopecia areata. This specimen was CD4+ T cells sorted from blood, taken at week 0. This rearrangement joins TRBV5-4 to TRBJ2-3; either TRBD1 or TRBD2 may supply D (6 bases each). The CDR3 reads CASSLYRGPADTQYF. The DNA of the CDR3 is TGTGCCAGCAGCTTGTACCGGGGGCCAGCAGATACGCAGTATTTT.